The T cell receptor beta chain under discussion was sequenced for a study of graft-versus-host responses after intestinal transplantation. The wider study: Each patient got anti-thymocyte globulin induction, then tacrolimus and steroids for about 3 years.

Per the germline V gene, CDR1 is SGHNT and CDR2 is YENEEA. Trimming stripped 3 bases from V and 2 bases from J, with 11 bases between. This CDR3 has 14 amino acids. Notes on the study in general: Individuals carrying graft-donor T cell macrochimerism showed high graft-versus-host to host-versus-graft clonal ratios in allografts.

The protocol was immunoSEQ multiplex PCR, while the TCRdb copy is restricted to in-frame clones and leaves out a portion. The sample yields 81,000 or so clones, over 85% seen once. Concerning this clone: Its specificity is not known.

This receptor was obtained from a human donor who was the organ donor for an intestinal transplant. The material sequenced was unstimulated CD8+ T cells sorted from spleen or lymph node cells, taken before transplant. V gene TRBV11-3 combines with J gene TRBJ2-7; D is perhaps TRBD1 (5 bases). CDR3 nucleotides: TGTGCCAGCAGCTTCAGACAGATAACCTACGAGCAGTACTTC. Amino acids: CASSFRQITYEQYF. Supplemented by reference TRBV11-3 and TRBJ2-7, the full variable domain reads EAGVVQSPRYKIIEKKQPVAFWCNPISGHNTLYWYLQNLGQGPELLIRYENEEAVDDSQLPKDRFSAERLKGVDSTLKIQPAELGDSAVYLCASSFRQITYEQYFGPGTRLTVT.